These 17 T cell receptor beta chains share one sample of origin, sequenced in a study of beta chain features in type 1 diabetes. Study results and caveats: Shortening that was moderate but significant affected the TCRB CDR3s of Type 1 diabetes patients in all four CD4+ subsets.

Antigen specificity for these receptors is unknown. The investigators reverse transcribed all of the isolated RNA, so they sequenced expressed TCRB transcripts. Clones were read by immunoSEQ multiplex PCR, and TCRdb kept only the in-frame ones, dropping some. The table lists approximately 250,000 clones, roughly a quarter of them singletons. The sequencing sample was made of naive CD4+ T cells from blood. The receptors shown here come from a young woman with type 1 diabetes.

CDR3 in DNA: TGTGCCTGGGCTAAGGGGGGCAATCAGCCCCAGCATTTT. Residues: CAWAKGGNQPQHF. This chain connects TRBV30 to TRBJ1-5; D possibly corresponds to TRBD1 (6 bases). The CDR3 loop spans 13 amino acids. The germline V gene has CDR1 GTSNPN and CDR2 SVGIG (reference sequence). The V end was cut by 5 bases, the J end by 2 bases, with 10 bases between.

This clone occurred a few times. The rearrangement uses TRBV29-1 and TRBJ2-5, with D tentatively TRBD1 (7 bases). V lost 7 bases to trimming and J lost 4 bases, with 22 bases between them. This CDR3 comprises 15 residues. Germline V CDR1 and CDR2: SQVTM, ANQGSEA. The chain's CDR3 is CSAEETGRKVETQYF. CDR3 sequence (DNA): TGCAGCGCCGAGGAGACAGGGAGGAAGGTAGAGACCCAGTACTTC.

The chain employs TRBV13 and TRBJ2-1, with 9 bases aligning to TRBD2. This CDR3 is 15 amino acids long. V gave up 4 bases and J gave up 3 bases; unmatched junction bases: 4. Germline CDR1 reads PRHDT; CDR2 reads FYEKMQ (reference sequence). CDR3 bases: TGTGCCAGCAGCTCCGGGACTAGCAGCTACAATGAGCAGTTCTTC. As protein: CASSSGTSSYNEQFF.

The V call is TRBV15, the J call TRBJ2-1; maybe TRBD2 (7 bases). V was pared by 5 bases and J by 15 bases, with 20 bases between. CDR1 and CDR2 from the germline V gene are LNHNV and YYDKDF (reference sequence). The CDR3 has 13 amino acids. Here the CDR3 reads CATSGGGPPDRFF. CDR3 nucleotide sequence: TGTGCCACCAGCGGGGGGGGGCCCCCAGACCGGTTCTTC.

The sample holds a few counts of this clone. V is TRBV9 and J is TRBJ1-1; 10 bases line up with TRBD1. Germline values: CDR1 SGDLS, CDR2 YYNGEE. The J segment lost 0 bases and the V segment lost 3 bases, leaving 5 bases of the junction unmatched. This CDR3 is 16 amino acids long. CDR3 amino acids: CASSGQGAAMNTEAFF. CDR3 nucleotides: TGTGCCAGCAGCGGACAGGGGGCGGCCATGAACACTGAAGCTTTCTTT.

The rearrangement links TRBV5-1 to TRBJ2-3, with a tentative D call TRBD2 (5 bases). Trimming took off 1 base at V and 4 bases at J, with 13 bases between the two ends. The germline gives CDR1 SGHRS, CDR2 YFSETQ. CDR3 length: 15 amino acids. CDR3 DNA sequence: TGCGCCAGCAGCTTGTTTGTGGGAGCAGCAGATACGCAGTATTTT. Its protein is CASSLFVGAADTQYF.

V and J are TRBV7-9 and TRBJ2-2; D uncertain. Germline lookup yields CDR1 SEHNR and CDR2 FQNEAQ (reference sequence). This CDR3 region has 14 residues. V was trimmed by 5 bases and J by 1 base, leaving 8 bases between them. The CDR3 protein is CASSLRQNTGELFF. The CDR3 nucleotides read TGTGCCAGCAGCCTGAGACAGAACACCGGGGAGCTGTTTTTT.

The chain recombines TRBV30 with TRBJ2-5, with D tentatively TRBD2 (6 bases). Trimming cost V 1 base and J 2 bases, with 8 bases left between them. From germline, CDR1 is GTSNPN and CDR2 SVGIG (reference sequence). The CDR3 has 13 amino acids. CDR3 protein: CAWSEAGQETQYF. CDR3 coding DNA: TGTGCCTGGAGTGAAGCGGGTCAAGAGACCCAGTACTTC.

This chain uses TRBV7-3 with TRBJ2-6; D not resolved. The ends were cut back, 6 bases at V and 4 bases at J, with 7 bases in the middle. Per germline, CDR1 SGHTA and CDR2 FQGTGA. The CDR3 loop spans 13 amino acids. CDR3 residues: CASRFVGANVLTF. The DNA of the CDR3 is TGTGCCAGCAGGTTCGTAGGGGCCAACGTCCTGACTTTC.

The V and J genes are TRBV25-1 and TRBJ2-1; 11 bases match TRBD2. V gave up 2 bases and J gave up 12 bases; unmatched junction bases: 6. Looked up from germline, CDR1 is MGHDK and CDR2 is SYGVNS. The CDR3 covers 14 residues. CDR3 nucleotides: TGTGCCAGCAGTGAAGTTGATAGCGGGAGGGGGCAGTTCTTC. Its translation is CASSEVDSGRGQFF.

The rearrangement links TRBV7-2 to TRBJ2-5; 8 nucleotides line up with TRBD1. The CDR3 sequence is 15 residues long. V was clipped by 0 bases and J by 5 bases; unmatched bases: 5. The germline V gene has CDR1 SGHTA and CDR2 FQGNSA. The DNA of the CDR3 is TGTGCCAGCAGCTTAGCGTCAGGGGGCGGTGAGACCCAGTACTTC. This translates into CASSLASGGGETQYF. The full variable domain, completed using reference TRBV7-2 and TRBJ2-5, is GAGVSQSPSNKVTEKGKDVELRCDPISGHTALYWYRQSLGQGLEFLIYFQGNSAPDKSGLPSDRFSAERTGGSVSTLTIQRTQQEDSAVYLCASSLASGGGETQYFGPGTRLLVL.

This clone was seen more than once but under ten times. This rearrangement joins TRBV4-1 to TRBJ2-2; the match to TRBD2 covers 7 bases. Germline V gives CDR1 MGHRA, CDR2 YSYEKL. J gave up 8 bases and V 2 bases, and 5 bases lay outside the gene matches. The CDR3 extends over 14 amino acids. DNA for the CDR3: TGCGCCAGCAGCCAACCGGGGGGTACTGGGGAGCTGTTTTTT. It codes for CASSQPGGTGELFF.

This sequence joins TRBV5-1 and TRBJ1-4; D is uncertain. This CDR3 contains 13 residues. Germline values: CDR1 SGHRS, CDR2 YFSETQ. Trimming removed 2 bases at V and 13 bases at J, with 15 bases between. In DNA form, the CDR3 reads TGCGCCAGCAGCTTCGAGGTCCATTACCCACTGTTTTTT. The encoded protein is CASSFEVHYPLFF.

The J gene is TRBJ1-2, the V gene TRBV18, with D tentatively TRBD1 (6 bases). The CDR3 runs 13 residues. V was shortened by 5 bases and J by 4 bases, with 11 bases between the two germline ends. The germline gives CDR1 KGHSH, CDR2 LQKENI. CDR3 sequence (DNA): TGTGCCAGCTCAGACAGGAGTTCCTATGGCTACACCTTC. It is translated as CASSDRSSYGYTF.

This clone was observed a few times. The CDR3 spells CASSFGRSPSTEAFF. DNA for the CDR3: TGTGCCAGCAGCTTTGGGCGCTCCCCATCTACCGAAGCTTTCTTT. The chain recombines TRBV11-2 with TRBJ1-1, with unresolved D. CDR1 is SGHAT, CDR2 FQNNGV, per germline. The V and J ends lost 3 bases and 8 bases respectively, with 19 bases between them. The CDR3 consists of 15 residues.

This clone has just a few counts. The junction and the germline gene differ at one end; a read error may be behind it. The J gene is TRBJ2-5, the V gene TRBV7-7, with D tentatively TRBD2 (6 bases). The CDR3 is 15 residues long. CDR1 SSHAT and CDR2 FNYEAQ come from the germline V gene (reference sequence). Here the CDR3 reads CASSLAGTGQETQYF. The CDR3 coding sequence is TGTGCTAGCAGCCTCGCCGGGACTGGGCAAGAGACCCAGTACTTC. Based on the CDR3 plus reference TRBV7-7 and TRBJ2-5, the full variable domain is GAGVSQSPRYKVTKRGQDVTLRCDPISSHATLYWYQQALGQGPEFLTYFNYEAQPDKSGLPSDRFSAERPEGSISTLTIQRTEQRDSAMYRCASSLAGTGQETQYFGPGTRLLVL.

This clone came up a few times. The V and J genes are TRBV5-1 and TRBJ2-3; possibly TRBD1 for D (5 bases). Germline V gene sequence: CDR1 SGHRS, CDR2 YFSETQ. CDR3 size: 15 residues. Trimming cost V 1 base and J 6 bases, with 15 bases left between them. The CDR3 coding sequence is TGCGCCAGCAGCTTGAGGCAGGGCTCAGATGATACGCAGTATTTT. Its protein is CASSLRQGSDDTQYF.